The rows below give T cell receptor beta chains drawn from one sample of a study of blood T cell repertoires in COVID-19. Profiled with immunoSEQ multiplex PCR; TCRdb holds only in-frame clones, not every one. The table includes approximately 200,000 clones, roughly 84% detected once. What was sequenced was peripheral blood. The receptor set was obtained from a man aged 35 to 55 with acute or convalescent COVID-19. Each CDR3 is given with its conserved first and last residue. The D gene is left open where the match is weak. Not every row has a clone size; where given, it reads once, few, many or a size class.

D	V	J	size	DNA	CDR3
.	TRBV28	TRBJ1-2	.	TGTGCCAGCAGTTTTCCCCGCGACTATGGCTACACCTTC	CASSFPRDYGYTF
.	TRBV25-1	TRBJ1-2	.	TGTGCCAGCAGTCCACTGACGGGAGGCTACACCTTC	CASSPLTGGYTF
.	TRBV28	TRBJ2-3	.	TGTGCCACCGAACTCACAGATACGCAGTATTTT	CATELTDTQYF
.	TRBV9	TRBJ1-2	.	TGTGCCAGCAGCCCACATCTACGGGGAACTAACTATGGCTACACCTTC	CASSPHLRGTNYGYTF
TRBD2	TRBV11-2	TRBJ2-7	.	TGTGCCAGCAGCTCCCTGACTAGCGTCTACGAGCAGTACTTC	CASSSLTSVYEQYF
TRBD2	TRBV6-5	TRBJ2-3	.	TGTGCCAGCATGACTAGCGGCACAGATACGCAGTATTTT	CASMTSGTDTQYF
.	TRBV30	TRBJ2-5	.	TGTGCCTTCCTCGAGGCGGGGCCGGGGACCCAGTACTTC	CAFLEAGPGTQYF
.	TRBV19	TRBJ1-5	.	TGTGCCAGTAGTATAGACAGTGGTAGCAATCAGCCCCAGCATTTT	CASSIDSGSNQPQHF
TRBD1	TRBV2	TRBJ1-4	once	TGTGCCAGCAGTGCCGATACAGGGGTTAATGAAAAACTGTTTTTT	CASSADTGVNEKLFF
.	TRBV2	TRBJ1-5	.	TGTGCCAGCAGTGAACGAGGGAATCAGCCCCAGCATTTT	CASSERGNQPQHF
.	TRBV2	TRBJ1-5	.	TGTGCCAGCGATTCTGGAGGGGTGAATCAGCCCCAGCATTTT	CASDSGGVNQPQHF
TRBD1	TRBV3-1/TRBV3-2	TRBJ1-6	.	TGTGCCAGCAGCGCGACAGGGATTAATTCACCCCTCCACTTT	CASSATGINSPLHF
TRBD1	TRBV11-2	TRBJ1-4	once	TGTGCCAGCAGCCTAGGACAGGCCCCTAATGAAAAACTGTTTTTT	CASSLGQAPNEKLFF
.	TRBV27	TRBJ2-1	.	TGTGCCAGCAGTTTAGTAACCGGGGTTGAGCAGTTCTTC	CASSLVTGVEQFF
.	TRBV10-2	TRBJ2-5	.	TGCGCCAGCAGAGAAGGGGCTGTGAGGGAGACCCAGTACTTC	CASREGAVRETQYF
.	TRBV9	TRBJ2-4	.	TGTGCCAGCAGCCCCCCCGGGGGTTCCGGGACTTGGTCCGACTTC	CASSPPGGSGTWSDF
.	TRBV28	TRBJ1-2	.	TGTGCCAGCAGTTTCCCCGTACAGGGAGGCTACACCTTC	CASSFPVQGGYTF
.	TRBV2	TRBJ2-1	.	TGTGCCAGCAGACCGGACAGAAACTTATACAATGAGCAGTTCTTC	CASRPDRNLYNEQFF
.	TRBV28	TRBJ1-6	.	TGTGCCAGCCTCAGGGGTAATTCACCCCTCCACTTT	CASLRGNSPLHF
.	TRBV10-2	TRBJ1-2	.	TGCGCCAGCACCCTGCAACTCCGCTATGGCTACACCTTC	CASTLQLRYGYTF
.	TRBV28	TRBJ1-6	.	TGTGCCAGCACCCCCCAAAAAGACACCCAAACATTTAATTCACCCCTCCACTTT	CASTPQKDTQTFNSPLHF
TRBD2	TRBV7-9	TRBJ2-3	few	TGTGCCAGCGCTAGGACTAGCATGGGGACAGATACGCAGTATTTT	CASARTSMGTDTQYF
TRBD1	TRBV28	TRBJ2-7	.	TGTGCCAGCAGTTTTGTGTCAGGGGGCTACGAGCAGTACTTC	CASSFVSGGYEQYF
.	TRBV18	TRBJ2-2	.	TGTGCCAGCTCATCGTGGACAGTCCTGAGTGGCGGGGAGCTGTTTTTT	CASSSWTVLSGGELFF
TRBD2	TRBV6-5	TRBJ2-4	once	TGTGCCAGCAGTTTAGCGGGGGCCAAAAACATTCAGTACTTC	CASSLAGAKNIQYF
TRBD2	TRBV7-6	TRBJ2-3	.	TGTGCCAGCAGCTTGAGGGGACTAGCGGGGCCTGGCACAGATACGCAGTATTTT	CASSLRGLAGPGTDTQYF
.	TRBV11-3	TRBJ1-1	once	TGTGCCAGCAGCTCCCAAACGGGATCGGAAGCTTTCTTT	CASSSQTGSEAFF
.	TRBV19	TRBJ1-5	.	TGTGCCATACAAGACAACTCTGATCAGCCCCAGCATTTT	CAIQDNSDQPQHF
TRBD1	TRBV28	TRBJ1-4	.	TGTGCCAGCAGTTTAGGGGGACAGATTAATGAAAAACTGTTTTTT	CASSLGGQINEKLFF
.	TRBV7-2	TRBJ1-1	.	TGTGCCAGCAGCTTAAGATCGGGGACTGAAGCTTTCTTT	CASSLRSGTEAFF
TRBD1	TRBV27	TRBJ2-1	.	TGTGCCAGCTCTCCTGGACAGGGTACTTACAATGAGCAGTTCTTC	CASSPGQGTYNEQFF
.	TRBV4-2	TRBJ1-1	once	TGTGCCAGCAGCCAGAGGACGGGAGGGGACACTGAAGCTTTCTTT	CASSQRTGGDTEAFF
TRBD1	TRBV30	TRBJ1-1	.	TGTGCCTGGAGTGTACAGGGGGGGGCTGAAGCTTTCTTT	CAWSVQGGAEAFF
TRBD1	TRBV2	TRBJ1-1	.	TGTGCCGGACGGCGACAGGGTGATTTTGCTGAAGCTTTCTTT	CAGRRQGDFAEAFF
TRBD1	TRBV30	TRBJ1-6	.	TGTGCCTGGAAGGGACAGGTCGATAATTCACCCCTCCACTTT	CAWKGQVDNSPLHF
TRBD2	TRBV7-2	TRBJ2-1	.	TGTGCCAGCAGTTATAGCGGGGGGTTCTACAATGAGCAGTTCTTC	CASSYSGGFYNEQFF
.	TRBV11-2	TRBJ1-2	.	TGTGCCAGCAGCTTCCAGAACTATGGCTACACCTTC	CASSFQNYGYTF
.	TRBV5-1	TRBJ2-7	.	TGCGCCAGCAGACCTTCGACAGGCTCCTACGAGCAGTACTTC	CASRPSTGSYEQYF
TRBD1	TRBV9	TRBJ2-4	.	TGTGCCAGCAGCGTAGGGGGCCCCCGGGACAGCCTAGCCAAAAACATTCAGTACTTC	CASSVGGPRDSLAKNIQYF
TRBD1	TRBV4-1	TRBJ1-5	.	TGCGCCAGCAGCCAAGAGGGGACAGGGAGGAATCAGCCCCAGCATTTT	CASSQEGTGRNQPQHF
.	TRBV27	TRBJ1-5	.	TGTGCCAGCAGTTCCACGGGGGGTAGGGGGTTTAATCAGCCCCAGCATTTT	CASSSTGGRGFNQPQHF
TRBD1	TRBV11-3	TRBJ1-1	.	TGTGCCAGCAGCCCACGGGACAGTCCGTTCACTGAAGCTTTCTTT	CASSPRDSPFTEAFF
.	TRBV9	TRBJ2-1	.	TGTGCCTCTCAGGAGGGCGTCTCCTACAATGAGCAGTTCTTC	CASQEGVSYNEQFF
TRBD1	TRBV6-5	TRBJ1-5	.	TGTGCCAGCACGACTGACAGGGAACATCAGCCCCAGCATTTT	CASTTDREHQPQHF
TRBD1	TRBV19	TRBJ2-7	once	TGTGCCAGTAGTTCCCTAAACCAAGATCCGGGACAGCCTAGGCGGGAGCAGTACTTC	CASSSLNQDPGQPRREQYF
.	TRBV12-3/TRBV12-4	TRBJ1-1	.	TGTGCCAGCAGTTTAGAGCGCACTGAAGCTTTCTTT	CASSLERTEAFF
TRBD1	TRBV5-1	TRBJ1-1	.	TGCGCCAGCAGCTTGGTAGGGGGCGGCGAAGCTTTCTTT	CASSLVGGGEAFF
TRBD1	TRBV4-3	TRBJ2-3	.	TGCGCCAGCAGCCAAGACCTACAGGGGAAGGATACGCAGTATTTT	CASSQDLQGKDTQYF
.	TRBV6-2/TRBV6-3	TRBJ1-1	.	TGTGCCAGCAGTCGGACAGTCGGGTTCGGGAACACTGAAGCTTTCTTT	CASSRTVGFGNTEAFF
TRBD2	TRBV7-3	TRBJ2-3	once	TGTGCCAGCAGCCTCTTCGGGGGGGCATCAGATACGCAGTATTTT	CASSLFGGASDTQYF